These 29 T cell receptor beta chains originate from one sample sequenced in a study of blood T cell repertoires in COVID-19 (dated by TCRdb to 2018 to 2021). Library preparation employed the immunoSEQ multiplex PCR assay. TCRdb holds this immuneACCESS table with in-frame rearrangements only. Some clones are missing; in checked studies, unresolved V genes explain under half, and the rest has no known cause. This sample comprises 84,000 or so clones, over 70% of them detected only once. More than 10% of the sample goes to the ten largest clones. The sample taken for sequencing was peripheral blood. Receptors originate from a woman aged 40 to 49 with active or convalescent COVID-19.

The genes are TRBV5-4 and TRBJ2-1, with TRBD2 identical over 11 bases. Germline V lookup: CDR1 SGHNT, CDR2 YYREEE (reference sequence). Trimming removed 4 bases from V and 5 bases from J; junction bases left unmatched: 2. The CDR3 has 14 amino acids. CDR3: CASSPTSGDNEQFF. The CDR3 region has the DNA TGTGCCAGCAGCCCGACTAGCGGGGACAATGAGCAGTTCTTC.

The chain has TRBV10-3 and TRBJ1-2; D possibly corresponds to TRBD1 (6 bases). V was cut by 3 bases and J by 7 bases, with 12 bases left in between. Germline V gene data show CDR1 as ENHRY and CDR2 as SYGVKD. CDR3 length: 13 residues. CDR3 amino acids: CAISEAGGRGYTF. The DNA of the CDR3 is TGTGCCATCAGTGAAGCGGGGGGCCGTGGCTACACCTTC.

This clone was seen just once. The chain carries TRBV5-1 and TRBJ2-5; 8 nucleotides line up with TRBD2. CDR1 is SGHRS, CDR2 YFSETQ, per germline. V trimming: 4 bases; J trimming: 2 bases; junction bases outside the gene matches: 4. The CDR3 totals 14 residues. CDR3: CASSPGGAQETQYF. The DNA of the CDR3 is TGCGCCAGCAGCCCGGGGGGGGCACAAGAGACCCAGTACTTC.

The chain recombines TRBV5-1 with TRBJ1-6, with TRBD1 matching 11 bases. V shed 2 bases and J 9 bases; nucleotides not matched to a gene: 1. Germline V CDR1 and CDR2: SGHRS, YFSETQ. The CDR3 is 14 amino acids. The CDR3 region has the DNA TGCGCCAGCAGCTTAGGGACAGGGGGTTCACCCCTCCACTTT. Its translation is CASSLGTGGSPLHF.

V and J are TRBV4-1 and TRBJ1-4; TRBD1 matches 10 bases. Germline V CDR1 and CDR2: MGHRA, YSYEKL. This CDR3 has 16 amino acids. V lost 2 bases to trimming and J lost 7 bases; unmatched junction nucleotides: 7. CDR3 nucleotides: TGCGCCAGCAGCCAACCCGGGACAGGGGAGGTTGAAAAACTGTTTTTT. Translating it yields CASSQPGTGEVEKLFF.

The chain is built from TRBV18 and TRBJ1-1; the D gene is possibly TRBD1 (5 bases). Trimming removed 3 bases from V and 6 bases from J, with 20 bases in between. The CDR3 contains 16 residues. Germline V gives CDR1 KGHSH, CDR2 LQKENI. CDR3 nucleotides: TGTGCCAGCTCACCCCGGCCAGGGTTTGGGTTCGCTGAAGCTTTCTTT. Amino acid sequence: CASSPRPGFGFAEAFF.

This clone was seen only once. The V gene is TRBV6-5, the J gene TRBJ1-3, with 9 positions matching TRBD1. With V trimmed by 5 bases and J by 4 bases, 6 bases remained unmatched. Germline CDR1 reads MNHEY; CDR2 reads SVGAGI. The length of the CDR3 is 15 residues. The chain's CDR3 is CASSQDRGNGNTIYF. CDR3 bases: TGTGCCAGCAGTCAGGACAGGGGAAACGGAAACACCATATATTTT.

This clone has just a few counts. The CDR3 region is CASKPRGPHEKLFF. DNA for the CDR3: TGTGCCAGTAAACCTAGGGGGCCCCATGAAAAACTGTTTTTT. V is TRBV19 and J is TRBJ1-4, with 7 bases fitting TRBD1. J lost 6 bases, V lost 7 bases, and 8 bases had no gene match. This CDR3 comprises 14 residues. CDR1 and CDR2 (germline): LNHDA, SQIVND (reference sequence).

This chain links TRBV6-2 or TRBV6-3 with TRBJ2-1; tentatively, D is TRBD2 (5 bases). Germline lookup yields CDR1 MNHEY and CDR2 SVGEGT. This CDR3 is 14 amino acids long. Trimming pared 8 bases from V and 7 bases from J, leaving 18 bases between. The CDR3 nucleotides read TGTGCCAGCCGCCACGCACTAGTGGCAAATGAGCAGTTCTTC. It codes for CASRHALVANEQFF.

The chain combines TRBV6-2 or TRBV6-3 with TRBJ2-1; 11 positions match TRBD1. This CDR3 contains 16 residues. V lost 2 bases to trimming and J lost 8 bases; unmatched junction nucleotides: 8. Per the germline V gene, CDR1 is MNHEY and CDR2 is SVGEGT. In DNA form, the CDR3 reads TGTGCCAGCAGTTACCTAATTTCGGGACAGGGGGATGAGCAGTTCTTC. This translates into CASSYLISGQGDEQFF.

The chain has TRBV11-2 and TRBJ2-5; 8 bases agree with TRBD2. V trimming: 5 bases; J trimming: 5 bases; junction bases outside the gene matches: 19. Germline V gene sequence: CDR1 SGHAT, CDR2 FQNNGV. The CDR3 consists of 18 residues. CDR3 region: CASSPGSGGSGIGETQYF. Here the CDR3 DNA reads TGTGCCAGCAGCCCAGGCTCAGGTGGTAGCGGGATCGGGGAGACCCAGTACTTC.

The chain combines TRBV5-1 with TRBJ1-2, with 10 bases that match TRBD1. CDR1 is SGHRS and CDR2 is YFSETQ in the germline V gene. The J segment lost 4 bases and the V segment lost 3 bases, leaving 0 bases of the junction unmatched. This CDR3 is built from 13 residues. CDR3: CASSWDRGYGYTF. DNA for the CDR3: TGCGCCAGCAGCTGGGACAGGGGCTATGGCTACACCTTC.

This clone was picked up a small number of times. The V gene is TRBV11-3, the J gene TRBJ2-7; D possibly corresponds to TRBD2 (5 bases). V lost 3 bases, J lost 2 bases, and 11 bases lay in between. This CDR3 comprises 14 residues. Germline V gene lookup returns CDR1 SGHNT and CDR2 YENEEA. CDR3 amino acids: CASSLASPTYEQYF. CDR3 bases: TGTGCCAGCAGCTTGGCTAGCCCAACCTACGAGCAGTACTTC.

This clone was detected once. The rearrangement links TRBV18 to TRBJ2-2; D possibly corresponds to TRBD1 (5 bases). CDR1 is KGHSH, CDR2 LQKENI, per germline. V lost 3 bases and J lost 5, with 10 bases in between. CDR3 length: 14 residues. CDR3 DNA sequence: TGTGCCAGCTCACCTACCCAGGGTACCGGGGAGCTGTTTTTT. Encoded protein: CASSPTQGTGELFF.

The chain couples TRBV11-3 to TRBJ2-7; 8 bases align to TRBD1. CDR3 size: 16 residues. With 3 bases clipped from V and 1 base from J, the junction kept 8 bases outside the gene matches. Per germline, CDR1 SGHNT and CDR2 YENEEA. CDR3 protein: CASSFLGQGNSYEQYF. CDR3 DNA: TGTGCCAGCAGCTTCCTAGGACAGGGAAATTCCTACGAGCAGTACTTC.

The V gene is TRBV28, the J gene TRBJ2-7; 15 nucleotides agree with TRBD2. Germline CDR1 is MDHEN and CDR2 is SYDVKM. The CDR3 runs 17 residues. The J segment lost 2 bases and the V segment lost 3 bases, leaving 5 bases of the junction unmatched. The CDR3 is CASSFGLAGGKPYEQYF. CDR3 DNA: TGTGCCAGCAGTTTCGGACTAGCGGGAGGGAAACCCTACGAGCAGTACTTC.

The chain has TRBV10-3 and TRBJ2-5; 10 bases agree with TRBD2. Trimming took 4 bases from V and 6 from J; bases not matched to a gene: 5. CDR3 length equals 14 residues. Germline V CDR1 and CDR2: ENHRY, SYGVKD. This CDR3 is CAISAPSGSKTQYF. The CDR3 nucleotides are TGTGCCATCAGTGCCCCTAGCGGGAGTAAGACCCAGTACTTC.

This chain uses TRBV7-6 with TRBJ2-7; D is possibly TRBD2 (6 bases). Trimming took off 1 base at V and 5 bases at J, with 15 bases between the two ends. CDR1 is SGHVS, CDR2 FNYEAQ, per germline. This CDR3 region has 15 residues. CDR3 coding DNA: TGTGCCAGCAGCTTAGGGGCCCGGGGGTCCCACGAGCAGTACTTC. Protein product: CASSLGARGSHEQYF.

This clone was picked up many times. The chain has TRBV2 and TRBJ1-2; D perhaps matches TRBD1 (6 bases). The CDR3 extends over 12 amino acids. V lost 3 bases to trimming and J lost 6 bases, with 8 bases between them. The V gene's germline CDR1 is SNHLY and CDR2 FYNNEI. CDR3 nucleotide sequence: TGTGCCAGCAGTGAGAGGGGGAATGGCTACACCTTC. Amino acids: CASSERGNGYTF. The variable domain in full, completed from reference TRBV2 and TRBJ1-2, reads EPEVTQTPSHQVTQMGQEVILRCVPISNHLYFYWYRQILGQKVEFLVSFYNNEISEKSEIFDDQFSVERPDGSNFTLKIRSTKLEDSAMYFCASSERGNGYTFGSGTRLTVV.

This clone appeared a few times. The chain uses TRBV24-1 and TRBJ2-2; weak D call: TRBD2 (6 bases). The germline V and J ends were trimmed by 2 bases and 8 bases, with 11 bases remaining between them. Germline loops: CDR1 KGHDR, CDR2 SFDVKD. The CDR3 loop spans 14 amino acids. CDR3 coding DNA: TGTGCCACCAGTGATTCCGTCGGGGGAGGGGAGCTGTTTTTT. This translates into CATSDSVGGGELFF.

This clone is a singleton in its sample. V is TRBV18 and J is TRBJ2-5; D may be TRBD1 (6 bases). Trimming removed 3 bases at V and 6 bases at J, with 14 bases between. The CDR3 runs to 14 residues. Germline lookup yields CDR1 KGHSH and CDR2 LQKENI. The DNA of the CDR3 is TGTGCCAGCTCACCCCGGGAACAGGGAAAGACCCAGTACTTC. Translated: CASSPREQGKTQYF.

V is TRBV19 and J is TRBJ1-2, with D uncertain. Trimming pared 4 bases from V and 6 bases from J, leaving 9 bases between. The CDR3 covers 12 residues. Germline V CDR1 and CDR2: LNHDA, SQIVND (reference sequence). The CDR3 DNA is TGTGCCAGTAGTAGGACTCCGCATGGCTACACCTTC. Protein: CASSRTPHGYTF. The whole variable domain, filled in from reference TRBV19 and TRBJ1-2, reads DGGITQSPKYLFRKEGQNVTLSCEQNLNHDAMYWYRQDPGQGLRLIYYSQIVNDFQKGDIAEGYSVSREKKESFPLTVTSAQKNPTAFYLCASSRTPHGYTFGSGTRLTVV.

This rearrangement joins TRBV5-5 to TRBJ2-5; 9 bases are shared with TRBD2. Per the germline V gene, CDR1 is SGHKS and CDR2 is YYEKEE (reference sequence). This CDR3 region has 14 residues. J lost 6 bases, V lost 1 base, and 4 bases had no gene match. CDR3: CASSLLREGQTQYF. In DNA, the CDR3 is TGTGCCAGCAGCTTGCTGCGGGAGGGGCAGACCCAGTACTTC.

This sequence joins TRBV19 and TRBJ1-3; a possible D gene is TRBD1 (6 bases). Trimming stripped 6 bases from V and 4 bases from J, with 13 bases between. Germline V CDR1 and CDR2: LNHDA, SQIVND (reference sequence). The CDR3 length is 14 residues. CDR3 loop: CASSLQGTGNTIYF. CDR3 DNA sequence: TGTGCCAGTAGCCTACAGGGAACGGGAAACACCATATATTTT.

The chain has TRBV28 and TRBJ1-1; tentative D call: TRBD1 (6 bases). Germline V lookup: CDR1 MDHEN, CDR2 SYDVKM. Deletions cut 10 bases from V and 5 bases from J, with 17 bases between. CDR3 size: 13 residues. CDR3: CATTGGLRTEAFF. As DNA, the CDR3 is TGTGCCACCACGGGGGGCTTGCGAACTGAAGCTTTCTTT.

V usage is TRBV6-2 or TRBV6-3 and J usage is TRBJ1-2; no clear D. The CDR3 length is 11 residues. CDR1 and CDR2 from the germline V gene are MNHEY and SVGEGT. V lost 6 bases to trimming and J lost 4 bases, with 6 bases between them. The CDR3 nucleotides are TGTGCCAGCAGCCCCAGCTATGGCTACACCTTC. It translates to CASSPSYGYTF.

CDR3: CASVQGAGEQYF. CDR3 nucleotide sequence: TGTGCCAGCGTTCAGGGGGCGGGGGAGCAGTACTTC. This rearrangement joins TRBV2 to TRBJ2-7; 8 nucleotides agree with TRBD1. V trimming: 8 bases; J trimming: 7 bases; junction bases outside the gene matches: 7. Per germline, CDR1 SNHLY and CDR2 FYNNEI. This CDR3 region has 12 residues.

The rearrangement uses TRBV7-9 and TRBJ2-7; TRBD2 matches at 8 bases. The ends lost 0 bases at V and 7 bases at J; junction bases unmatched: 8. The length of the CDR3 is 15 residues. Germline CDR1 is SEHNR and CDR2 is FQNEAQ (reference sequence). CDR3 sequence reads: CASSLARGLAGEQYF. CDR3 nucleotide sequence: TGTGCCAGCAGCTTAGCGAGAGGACTAGCCGGTGAGCAGTACTTC.

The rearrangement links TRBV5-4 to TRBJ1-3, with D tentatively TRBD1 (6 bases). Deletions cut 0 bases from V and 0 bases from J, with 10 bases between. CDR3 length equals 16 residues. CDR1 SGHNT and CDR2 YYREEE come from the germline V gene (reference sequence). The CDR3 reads CASSLDRENSGNTIYF. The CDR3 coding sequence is TGTGCCAGCAGCTTGGACAGGGAAAACTCTGGAAACACCATATATTTT.